This T cell receptor (beta chain) appears in the sequencing data of a study of metastatic and nonmetastatic thyroid tumors. All patients were treatment-naive before thyroid surgery. CDR3 length equals 14 residues. The V end lost 3 bases, the J end lost 6 bases, and 13 bases lay between the germline ends. CDR1 is SGDLS and CDR2 is YYNGEE in the germline V gene. Through MiXCR, TCRdb re-clonotyped the PCR reads. The sample holds about 69,000 clones, around 14% seen once. Broader study findings: Compared with benign nodules, malignant thyroid tumors were reported to have significantly higher TCR beta diversity in both blood and tumor.

This clone was seen ten or more times. Its antigen is unknown. The receptor was isolated from a male donor with papillary thyroid cancer or a benign thyroid nodule (not recorded which). Some clones in this sample may be carry-over from other donors' samples. The sample consisted of blood. The rearrangement links TRBV9 to TRBJ2-1; TRBD2 might be the D (6 bases). DNA for the CDR3: TGTGCCAGCAGCGCCCGACTAGTTACCAATGAGCAGTTCTTC. Its translation is CASSARLVTNEQFF. The whole variable domain, filled in from reference TRBV9 and TRBJ2-1, reads DSGVTQTPKHLITATGQRVTLRCSPRSGDLSVYWYQQSLDQGLQFLIQYYNGEERAKGNILERFSAQQFPDLHSELNLSSLELGDSALYFCASSARLVTNEQFFGPGTRLTVL.